The rows below give T cell receptor beta chains drawn from one sample of a study of T cell repertoires in cytomegalovirus infection. Their specific antigens are unknown. TCRdb reanalysed the reads using MiXCR and keeps one entry per CDR3 protein. The profile shows hundreds of thousands of distinct CDR3 sequences, under 40% of them singletons. Sample: cultured CD8+ T cells from PBMCs, taken from culture after CMV antigen stimulation. The origin of the receptors is a human donor in good health (CMV status not recorded). Some clones in this sample may be carry-over from other donors' samples. Each CDR3 is given with its conserved first and last residue. The D gene is left open where the match is weak. The size entry is marked missing in some rows and otherwise reads once, few, many or a size class.

j_gene | d_gene | v_gene | abundance | CDR3nt | CDR3aa
TRBJ2-1 | NA | TRBV7-6 | NA | TGTGCCAGCAGCTGGAGGAAGGACAATGAGCAGTTCTTC | CASSWRKDNEQFF
TRBJ2-5 | NA | TRBV4-1 | NA | TGTGCCAGCAGCCAAGATGGTCTACGGCCCGAAGAGACCCAGTACTTC | CASSQDGLRPEETQYF
TRBJ1-6 | NA | TRBV11-2 | NA | TGTGCCAGCAGCTTACAGGGCCCCTCCTATAATTCACCCCTCCACTTT | CASSLQGPSYNSPLHF
TRBJ1-1 | NA | TRBV7-9 | NA | TGTGCCAGCAGCTCGGGGGGCTGGGCTGAAGCTTTCTTT | CASSSGGWAEAFF
TRBJ2-1 | TRBD2 | TRBV6-1 | NA | TGTGCCAGCAGTGAACAGGGACTAGCTATCGATGAGCAGTTCTTC | CASSEQGLAIDEQFF
TRBJ1-4 | NA | TRBV7-6 | NA | TGTGCCAGCAGCGCAGCCGGGCCTAATGAAAAACTGTTTTTT | CASSAAGPNEKLFF
TRBJ2-1 | TRBD2 | TRBV4-3 | NA | TGCGCCAGCAGCCAAGGGCGCGGGGGGCCCTACAATGAGCAGTTCTTC | CASSQGRGGPYNEQFF
TRBJ2-1 | TRBD2 | TRBV6-5 | NA | TGTGCCAGCAGCCTGGGGGGGATCAGTGGCAATGAGCAGTTCTTC | CASSLGGISGNEQFF
TRBJ2-2 | NA | TRBV5-5 | NA | TGTGCCAGCAGTACAAGGGGAGAATACGCGAACACCGGGGAGCTGTTTTTT | CASSTRGEYANTGELFF
TRBJ1-1 | TRBD1 | TRBV28 | few | TGTGCCAGCAGGATCAGGGGGCGATTGGGCACTGAAGCTTTCTTT | CASRIRGRLGTEAFF
TRBJ1-1 | TRBD1 | TRBV4-3 | NA | TGCGCCAGCAGCCAGCGGACAGGCGACACTGAAGCTTTCTTT | CASSQRTGDTEAFF
TRBJ2-1 | NA | TRBV7-9 | few | TGTGCCTCGGAGGGCAGGACCAACTACAATGAGCAGTTCTTC | CASEGRTNYNEQFF
TRBJ2-3 | TRBD2 | TRBV6-1 | NA | TGTGCCAGCAGTGGGTGGGGACTAGTGGGCACAGATACGCAGTATTTT | CASSGWGLVGTDTQYF
TRBJ1-1 | NA | TRBV29-1 | NA | TGCAGCGTTGGGATGGGGCCATCTTTCTTT | CSVGMGPSFF
TRBJ1-6 | TRBD1 | TRBV27 | few | TGTGCCAGCAGTTTCCAGGGGGTCGGCTCACCCCTCCACTTT | CASSFQGVGSPLHF
TRBJ2-5 | NA | TRBV6-1 | few | TGTGCCAGCAGTTCCTTAGGGGAAATCCAAGAGACCCAGTACTTC | CASSSLGEIQETQYF
TRBJ2-1 | NA | TRBV14 | NA | TGTGCCAGCAGCCAGGAGGGGGTACGGAATGAGCAGTTCTTC | CASSQEGVRNEQFF
TRBJ1-4 | NA | TRBV6-6 | few | TGTGCCAGCAGTCCCTTTTCAGGGATGCCTAATGAAAAACTGTTTTTT | CASSPFSGMPNEKLFF
TRBJ1-6 | NA | TRBV2 | NA | TGTGCCAGCAGTGGGGTTTTCGGACGGCATATTCCGGATACTTCACCCCTCCACTTT | CASSGVFGRHIPDTSPLHF
TRBJ2-1 | NA | TRBV4-1 | few | TGCGCCAGCAGCCAACAGGGTCCCAATGAGCAGTTCTTC | CASSQQGPNEQFF
TRBJ2-1 | NA | TRBV7-6 | once | TGTGCCAGCAGCTTAGGGGGGTACAATGAGCAGTTGTTC | CASSLGGYNEQLF
TRBJ2-5 | TRBD1 | TRBV12-3/TRBV12-4 | NA | TGTGCCAGCAGTTTAGGGCTGGGACAGGCCCAAGAGACCCAGTACTTC | CASSLGLGQAQETQYF
TRBJ1-2 | NA | TRBV2 | many | TGTGCCAGCAGGACTGACTATGGCTACACCTTC | CASRTDYGYTF
TRBJ2-4 | NA | TRBV6-2/TRBV6-3 | many | TGTGCCAGCAGTTACCCTGACGGTGCCAAAAACATTCAGTACTTC | CASSYPDGAKNIQYF
TRBJ2-5 | NA | TRBV4-1 | NA | TGCGCCAGCAGCCAGACCCCGACCGGGGAAGAGACCCAGTACTTC | CASSQTPTGEETQYF
TRBJ2-3 | NA | TRBV7-2 | many | TGTGCCAGCAGCTTAGTAACAGGTGTTACAGATACGCAGTATTTT | CASSLVTGVTDTQYF
TRBJ1-1 | NA | TRBV24-1 | few | TGTGCCACCAGCGAGAGAGGGAAGGGTGAAGCTTTCTTT | CATSERGKGEAFF
TRBJ1-1 | NA | TRBV7-9 | NA | TGTGCCAGCAGCTTAGGGAGGGGCCCTCGGAACACTGAAGCTTTCTTT | CASSLGRGPRNTEAFF
TRBJ2-5 | TRBD2 | TRBV7-6 | few | TGTGCCAGCAGCCCACCGGGACTAGCAAAAGAGACCCAGTACTTC | CASSPPGLAKETQYF
TRBJ1-5 | NA | TRBV7-8 | many | TGTGCCAGCAGCTTATCAGCCGGGACACGGGATCAGCCCCAGCATTTT | CASSLSAGTRDQPQHF
TRBJ2-5 | NA | TRBV6-5 | few | TGTGCCAGCAGTTACTTAAGGACGGCGGTTAGGGAGACCCAGTACTTC | CASSYLRTAVRETQYF
TRBJ2-1 | NA | TRBV11-2 | few | TGTGCCAGCAGCCTAGCGGACAGGGAAAATGAGCAGTTCTTC | CASSLADRENEQFF
TRBJ2-2 | TRBD1 | TRBV7-9 | few | TGTGCCAGTCTGGGACAGGGTAGTAGGATCAACACCGGGGAGCTGTTTTTT | CASLGQGSRINTGELFF
TRBJ1-5 | NA | TRBV19 | NA | TGTGCCAGCTTGACAGCGGGGGATGGCAATCAGCCCCAGCATTTT | CASLTAGDGNQPQHF
TRBJ1-1 | NA | TRBV5-1 | many | TGCGCCAGCAGCTTGAGAATCGGGGACCGGATCTTGAACACTGAAGCTTTCTTT | CASSLRIGDRILNTEAFF
TRBJ1-2 | NA | TRBV10-3 | many | TGTGCCATCAGTGAGGGCAGGGGCGACTATAACTATGGCTACACCTTC | CAISEGRGDYNYGYTF
TRBJ2-7 | NA | TRBV12-3/TRBV12-4 | once | TGTGCCAGCAGACTAGGGGGTTCGGGGGTCGAGCAGTACTTC | CASRLGGSGVEQYF
TRBJ2-5 | NA | TRBV4-1 | few | TGCGCCAGCAGCTTTGAGAAGGGGGGTTTCCAAGAGACCCAGTACTTC | CASSFEKGGFQETQYF
TRBJ2-3 | TRBD2 | TRBV11-2 | few | TGTGCCAGCAGCGGACTAGCGGGGGGGCCAAGGGAAGATACGCAGTATTTT | CASSGLAGGPREDTQYF
TRBJ2-1 | TRBD1 | TRBV7-8 | many | TGTGCCAGCAGCAATAAGACAGGGTTTGAGCAGTTCTTC | CASSNKTGFEQFF